The present entry profiles one TCR beta chain with its context. The antigen is undetermined. This entry comes from a study of shared clonotypes between healthy human individuals. Turning to the study itself: Participating donors consisted of a couple of women and a few men aged 18 to 49. Three plates each covered CD4 naive and memory; CD8 naive two, CD8 memory one.

Profiling relied on immunoSEQ multiplex PCR, and the TCRdb table lists in-frame clones only, not all of them. The sample carries around 2.5 million clones, roughly 93% recorded once. Looked up from germline, CDR1 is LNHDA and CDR2 is SQIVND (reference sequence). Trimming cost V 0 bases and J 8 bases, with 22 bases left between them. The CDR3 extends over 17 amino acids. General study findings and limits: Represented diversity (both genetic and exposure-history) was limited by the small number of donors.

The rearrangement links TRBV19 to TRBJ1-2; D is unclear. This sequence originates from a man aged 18 to 35 in good health. Some clones in this sample may be carry-over from other donors' samples. Sequencing was performed on naive CD4+ T cells from PBMCs. Noted subset: CD45RA+ positively selected. As DNA, the CDR3 is TGTGCCAGTAGTATAGACACCCGCGGGAAGGGCGAGCTGGGCTACACCTTC. Translating gives CASSIDTRGKGELGYTF.